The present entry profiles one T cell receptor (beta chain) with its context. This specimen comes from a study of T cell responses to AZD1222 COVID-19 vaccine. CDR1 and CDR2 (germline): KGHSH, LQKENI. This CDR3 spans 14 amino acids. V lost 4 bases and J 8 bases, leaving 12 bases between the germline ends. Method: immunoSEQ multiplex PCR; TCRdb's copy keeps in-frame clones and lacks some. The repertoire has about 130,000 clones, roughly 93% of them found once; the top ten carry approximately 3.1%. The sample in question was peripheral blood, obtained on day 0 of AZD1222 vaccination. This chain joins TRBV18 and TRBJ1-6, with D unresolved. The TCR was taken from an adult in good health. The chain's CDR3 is CASSLAARDSPLHF. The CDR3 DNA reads TGTGCCAGCTCACTGGCGGCACGAGATTCACCCCTCCACTTT.